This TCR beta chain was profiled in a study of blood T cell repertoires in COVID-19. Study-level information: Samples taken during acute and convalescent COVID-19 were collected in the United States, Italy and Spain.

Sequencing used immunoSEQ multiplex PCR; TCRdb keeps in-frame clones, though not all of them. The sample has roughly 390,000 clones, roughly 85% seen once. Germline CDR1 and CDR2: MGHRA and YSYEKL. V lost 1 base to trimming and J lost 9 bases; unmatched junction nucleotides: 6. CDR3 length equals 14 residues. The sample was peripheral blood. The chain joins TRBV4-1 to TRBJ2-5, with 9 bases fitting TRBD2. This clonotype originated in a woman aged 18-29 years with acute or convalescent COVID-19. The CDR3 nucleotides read TGCGCCAGCAGCCAAGGGGATAGCGGGAGTTCCCAGTACTTC. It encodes CASSQGDSGSSQYF.